The subject of this entry is one T cell receptor (beta chain). Original processing methods: Amplified reference gene primers provided the basis for estimating nucleated cell counts. TCRdb keeps only in-frame clones here, not all; method: immunoSEQ multiplex PCR. V, J and clone size derive from that table, while D and trimming were established from the DNA sequence. Of roughly 43,000 clones detected, roughly 87% appear once; the ten largest clones hold about 16%. The data stem from a study of blood T cell repertoires in COVID-19. Study summary: Whether acute or convalescent, the COVID-19 samples came from the United States, Italy and Spain. T cells, B-cell-depleted T cells, or PBMCs provided the cDNA or gDNA that served as material.

CDR1 WNHNN and CDR2 SYGVQD come from the germline V gene (reference sequence). The CDR3 covers 14 residues. Trimming took off 4 bases at V and 1 base at J, with 11 bases between the two ends. Sequencing was carried out using peripheral blood. The genes are TRBV10-1 and TRBJ2-7; D possibly corresponds to TRBD2 (6 bases). The clonotype was recovered from a man in his 60s with active COVID-19. This CDR3 is CASSASGSSYEQYF. The CDR3 DNA reads as TGCGCCAGCAGTGCAAGCGGGTCTTCCTACGAGCAGTACTTC.